The clone carrying this T cell receptor (beta chain) has just a few counts. Its antigen is unknown. This CDR3 is 13 amino acids long. The trim removed 7 bases at V and 3 bases at J, leaving 4 bases unmatched. CDR1 is KGHSH, CDR2 LQKENI, per germline. The sample comes from a study of T cells after yellow fever vaccination. Background on the study: Fractions of low cell number were prepared using SMART-Seq v4 Ultra Low Input. Study findings and constraints: In post-booster samples, most primary-vaccination clones reappeared (just under 98% CD4, over 70% CD8).

Researchers made TCR cDNA using 5'RACE template switching, and this step added a universal primer site and UMIs. TCRdb fed the 5' RACE reads into MiXCR, producing one record per CDR3 protein. Of 400,000 to 650,000 distinct CDR3 sequences listed, about a fifth are singletons. The sequence came from a man between 18 and 35 years old who received the YFV17D yellow fever vaccine. Here the sequenced sample was PBMCs, taken 20 to 25 days after the first yellow fever vaccination. V gene TRBV18 combines with J gene TRBJ2-3, with 7 bases identical to TRBD1. This CDR3 is CASLTGLTDTQYF. CDR3 nucleotide sequence: TGTGCCAGCTTGACAGGGTTGACAGATACGCAGTATTTT.